The entry that follows covers one TCR beta chain sequence. The data were obtained in a study of T cell changes during pregnancy in multiple sclerosis. Germline V CDR1 and CDR2: SGHRS, YFSETQ. The ends lost 2 bases at V and 2 bases at J; junction bases unmatched: 1. CDR3 size: 14 residues. Assay: immunoSEQ multiplex PCR; the TCRdb copy retains only in-frame clones and omits some. This sample yields about 59,000 clones, of which approximately 93% are seen a single time; about 2.8% belongs to the top ten. The receptor's source is a female donor with multiple sclerosis, enrolled in a pregnancy study. The V call is TRBV5-1, the J call TRBJ1-3; 7 bases fit TRBD1. The sequencing here drew on CD8+ T cells from peripheral blood mononuclear cells, taken in the third trimester of pregnancy. The chain's CDR3 is CASSLGGPGNTIYF. The CDR3 region has the DNA TGCGCCAGCAGCTTAGGGGGCCCTGGAAACACCATATATTTT. Complete variable domain (other parts from reference TRBV5-1 and TRBJ1-3): KAGVTQTPRYLIKTRGQQVTLSCSPISGHRSVSWYQQTPGQGLQFLFEYFSETQRNKGNFPGRFSGRQFSNSRSEMNVSTLELGDSALYLCASSLGGPGNTIYFGEGSWLTVV.